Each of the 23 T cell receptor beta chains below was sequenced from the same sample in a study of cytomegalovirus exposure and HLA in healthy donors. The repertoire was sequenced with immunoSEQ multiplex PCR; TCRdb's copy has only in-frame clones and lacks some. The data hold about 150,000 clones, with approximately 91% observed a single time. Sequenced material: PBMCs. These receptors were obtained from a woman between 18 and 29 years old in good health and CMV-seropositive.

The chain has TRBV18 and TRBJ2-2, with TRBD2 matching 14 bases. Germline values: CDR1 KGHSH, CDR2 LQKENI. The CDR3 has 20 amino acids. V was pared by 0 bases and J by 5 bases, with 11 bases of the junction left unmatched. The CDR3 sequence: CASSPPVTSGRAWRTGELFF. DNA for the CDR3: TGTGCCAGCTCACCACCGGTGACTAGCGGGAGGGCCTGGAGAACCGGGGAGCTGTTTTTT.

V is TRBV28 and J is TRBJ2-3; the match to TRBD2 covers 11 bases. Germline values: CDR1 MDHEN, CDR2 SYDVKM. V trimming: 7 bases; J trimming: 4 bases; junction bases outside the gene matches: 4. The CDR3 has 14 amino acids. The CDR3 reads CASKLAGAPDTQYF. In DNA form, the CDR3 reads TGTGCCAGCAAACTAGCGGGAGCCCCAGATACGCAGTATTTT.

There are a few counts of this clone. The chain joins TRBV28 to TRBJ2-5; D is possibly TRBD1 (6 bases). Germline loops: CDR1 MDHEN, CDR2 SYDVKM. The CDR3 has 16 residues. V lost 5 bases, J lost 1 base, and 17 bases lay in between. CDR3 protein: CASSPERGKFQETQYF. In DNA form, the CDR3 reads TGTGCCAGCAGTCCGGAGAGGGGGAAATTCCAAGAGACCCAGTACTTC.

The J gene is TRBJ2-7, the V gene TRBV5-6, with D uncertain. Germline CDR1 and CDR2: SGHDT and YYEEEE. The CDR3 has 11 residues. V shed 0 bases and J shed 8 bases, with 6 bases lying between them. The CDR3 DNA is TGTGCCAGCAGCTTGGGAAGCAAGCAGTACTTC. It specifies CASSLGSKQYF.

The CDR3 sequence: CASSRETVSGNTIYF. In DNA form, the CDR3 reads TGTGCCAGCAGTCGAGAGACAGTCTCTGGAAACACCATATATTTT. The V gene is TRBV28, the J gene TRBJ1-3; a possible D gene is TRBD1 (5 bases). The V gene's germline CDR1 is MDHEN and CDR2 SYDVKM. The V end lost 5 bases, the J end lost 0 bases, and 11 bases lay between the germline ends. The CDR3 contains 15 residues. The whole variable domain, remainder taken from reference TRBV28 and TRBJ1-3, is DVKVTQSSRYLVKRTGEKVFLECVQDMDHENMFWYRQDPGLGLRLIYFSYDVKMKEKGDIPEGYSVSREKKERFSLILESASTNQTSMYLCASSRETVSGNTIYFGEGSWLTVV.

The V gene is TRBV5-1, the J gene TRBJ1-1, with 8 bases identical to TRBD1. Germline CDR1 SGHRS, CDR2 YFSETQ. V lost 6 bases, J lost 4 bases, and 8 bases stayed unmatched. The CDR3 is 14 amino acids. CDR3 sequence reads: CASTDQGAGTEAFF. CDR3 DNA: TGCGCCAGCACCGACCAGGGGGCTGGCACTGAAGCTTTCTTT.

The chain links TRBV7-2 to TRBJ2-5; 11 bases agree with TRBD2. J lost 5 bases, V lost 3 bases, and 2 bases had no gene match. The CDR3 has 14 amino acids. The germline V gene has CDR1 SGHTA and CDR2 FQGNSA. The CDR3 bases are TGTGCCAGCAGCTTGACTAGCGGGAAGGAGACCCAGTACTTC. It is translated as CASSLTSGKETQYF.

CDR3 bases: TGCGCCAGCAGCCCCGCTTTAAGGGAGGGTAATGAAAAACTGTTTTTT. Its protein product is CASSPALREGNEKLFF. V usage is TRBV4-1 and J usage is TRBJ1-4; D call uncertain. This CDR3 has 16 residues. The germline CDR1 and CDR2 sequences are MGHRA and YSYEKL. The V end was cut by 4 bases, the J end by 4 bases, with 16 bases between.

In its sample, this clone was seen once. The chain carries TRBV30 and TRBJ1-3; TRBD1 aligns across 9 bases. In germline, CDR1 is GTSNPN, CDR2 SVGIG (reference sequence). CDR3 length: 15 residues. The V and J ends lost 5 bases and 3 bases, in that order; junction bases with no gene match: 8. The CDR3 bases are TGTGCCTGGGCCCAACAGGGGGCGCGTGGAAACACCATATATTTT. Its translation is CAWAQQGARGNTIYF.

The CDR3 region has the DNA TGTGCCAGCAGCTTAGCCGGTCCCGGGACAGCCGGCAATGAGCAGTTCTTC. This codes for CASSLAGPGTAGNEQFF. This chain links TRBV7-2 with TRBJ2-1, with TRBD1 matching over 7 bases. The V gene end was trimmed by 0 bases and the J gene end by 6 bases; junction bases not matched to a gene: 11. The CDR3 sequence is 17 residues long. Germline V gene lookup returns CDR1 SGHTA and CDR2 FQGNSA.

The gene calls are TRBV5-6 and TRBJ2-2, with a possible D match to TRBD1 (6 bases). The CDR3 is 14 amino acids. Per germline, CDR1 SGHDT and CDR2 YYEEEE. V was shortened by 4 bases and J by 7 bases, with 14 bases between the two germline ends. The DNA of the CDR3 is TGTGCCAGCAGCCACCCCGACAGGAACGGGGAGCTGTTTTTT. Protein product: CASSHPDRNGELFF.

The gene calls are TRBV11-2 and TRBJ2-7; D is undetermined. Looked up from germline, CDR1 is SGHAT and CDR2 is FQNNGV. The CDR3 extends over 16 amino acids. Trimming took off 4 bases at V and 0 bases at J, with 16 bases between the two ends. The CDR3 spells CASSSFFSSSSYEQYF. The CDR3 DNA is TGTGCCAGCAGCTCGTTTTTCTCTTCTAGCTCCTACGAGCAGTACTTC.

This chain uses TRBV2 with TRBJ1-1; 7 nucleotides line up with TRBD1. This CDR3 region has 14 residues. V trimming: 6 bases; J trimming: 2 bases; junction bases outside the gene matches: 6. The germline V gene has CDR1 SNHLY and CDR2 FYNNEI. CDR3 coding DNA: TGTGCCAGCAGCCGCGGGACAGTAAACACTGAAGCTTTCTTT. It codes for CASSRGTVNTEAFF.

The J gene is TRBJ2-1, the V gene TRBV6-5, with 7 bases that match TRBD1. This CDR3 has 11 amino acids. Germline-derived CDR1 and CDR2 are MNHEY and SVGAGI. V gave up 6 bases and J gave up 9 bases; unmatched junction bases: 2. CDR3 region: CASRQGPEQFF. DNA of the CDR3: TGTGCCAGCAGACAGGGGCCTGAGCAGTTCTTC.

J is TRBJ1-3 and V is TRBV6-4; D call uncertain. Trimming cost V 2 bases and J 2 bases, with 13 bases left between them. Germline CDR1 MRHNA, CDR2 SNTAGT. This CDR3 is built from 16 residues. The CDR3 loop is CASSDQTEPPGNTIYF. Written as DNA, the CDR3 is TGTGCCAGCAGTGACCAGACGGAGCCCCCTGGAAACACCATATATTTT.

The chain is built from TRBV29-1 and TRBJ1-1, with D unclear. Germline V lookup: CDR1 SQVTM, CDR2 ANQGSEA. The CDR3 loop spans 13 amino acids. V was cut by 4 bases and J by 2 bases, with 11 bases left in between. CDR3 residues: CSVGAGHNTEAFF. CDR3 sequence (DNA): TGCAGCGTTGGGGCTGGGCATAACACTGAAGCTTTCTTT.

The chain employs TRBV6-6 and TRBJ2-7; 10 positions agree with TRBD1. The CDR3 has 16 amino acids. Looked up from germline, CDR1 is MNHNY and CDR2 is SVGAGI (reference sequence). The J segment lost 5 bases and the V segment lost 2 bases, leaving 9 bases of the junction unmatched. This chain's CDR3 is CASSYPMTGGVDEQYF. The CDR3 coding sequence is TGTGCCAGCAGTTACCCCATGACAGGGGGCGTGGACGAGCAGTACTTC.

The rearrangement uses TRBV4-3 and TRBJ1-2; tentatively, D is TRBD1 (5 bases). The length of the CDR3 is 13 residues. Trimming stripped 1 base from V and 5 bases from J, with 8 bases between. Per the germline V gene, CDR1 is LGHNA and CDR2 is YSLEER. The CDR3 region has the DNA TGCGCCAGCAGCCAAGCGCGGGGGTATGGCTACACCTTC. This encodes CASSQARGYGYTF.

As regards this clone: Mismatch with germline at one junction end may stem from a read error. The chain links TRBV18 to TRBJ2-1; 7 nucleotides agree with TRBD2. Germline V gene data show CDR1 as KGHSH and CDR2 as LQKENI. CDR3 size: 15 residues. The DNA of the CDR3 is TGTGCCAGCTCACCCCTAGCGGAGTCCTTCAATGAGCAGTTCTTC. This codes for CASSPLAESFNEQFF.

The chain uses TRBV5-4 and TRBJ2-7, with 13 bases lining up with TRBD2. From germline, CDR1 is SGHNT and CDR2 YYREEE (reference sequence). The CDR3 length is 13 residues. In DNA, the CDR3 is TGTGCAGAAGGACTAGCGGGAGCTCCCGAGCAGTACTTC. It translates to CAEGLAGAPEQYF. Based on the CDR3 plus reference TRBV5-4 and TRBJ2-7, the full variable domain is ETGVTQSPTHLIKTRGQQVTLRCSSQSGHNTVSWYQQALGQGPQFIFQYYREEENGRGNFPPRFSGLQFPNYSSELNVNALELDDSALYLCAEGLAGAPEQYFGPGTRLTVT.

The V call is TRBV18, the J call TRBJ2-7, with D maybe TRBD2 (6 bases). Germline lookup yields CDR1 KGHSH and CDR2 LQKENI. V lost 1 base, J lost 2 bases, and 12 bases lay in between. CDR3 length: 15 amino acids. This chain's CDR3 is CASSPRDFLTYEQYF. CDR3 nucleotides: TGTGCCAGCTCACCACGGGACTTCCTTACCTACGAGCAGTACTTC.

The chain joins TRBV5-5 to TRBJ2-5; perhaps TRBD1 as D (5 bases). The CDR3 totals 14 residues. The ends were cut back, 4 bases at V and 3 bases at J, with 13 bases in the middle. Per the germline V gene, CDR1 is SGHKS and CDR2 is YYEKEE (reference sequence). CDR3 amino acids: CASSGYIREETQYF. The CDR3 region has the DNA TGTGCCAGCAGCGGATACATCAGGGAAGAGACCCAGTACTTC.

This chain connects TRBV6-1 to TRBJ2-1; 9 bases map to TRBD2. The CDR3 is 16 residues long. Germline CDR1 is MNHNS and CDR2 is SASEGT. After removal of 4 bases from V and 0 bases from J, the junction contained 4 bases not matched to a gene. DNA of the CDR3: TGTGCCAGCAGTGGGGCTAGCGGGATCTCCTACAATGAGCAGTTCTTC. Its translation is CASSGASGISYNEQFF.